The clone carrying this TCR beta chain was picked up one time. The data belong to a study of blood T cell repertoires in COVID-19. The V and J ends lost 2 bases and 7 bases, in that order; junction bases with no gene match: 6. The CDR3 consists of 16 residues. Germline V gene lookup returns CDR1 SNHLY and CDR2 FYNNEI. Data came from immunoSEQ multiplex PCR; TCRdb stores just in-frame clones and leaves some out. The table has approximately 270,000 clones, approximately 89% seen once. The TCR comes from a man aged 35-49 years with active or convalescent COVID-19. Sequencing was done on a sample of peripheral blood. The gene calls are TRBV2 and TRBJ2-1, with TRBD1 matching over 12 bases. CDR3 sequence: CASSELGTGGSNEQFF. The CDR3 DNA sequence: TGTGCCAGCAGTGAACTCGGGACAGGGGGCTCAAATGAGCAGTTCTTC.